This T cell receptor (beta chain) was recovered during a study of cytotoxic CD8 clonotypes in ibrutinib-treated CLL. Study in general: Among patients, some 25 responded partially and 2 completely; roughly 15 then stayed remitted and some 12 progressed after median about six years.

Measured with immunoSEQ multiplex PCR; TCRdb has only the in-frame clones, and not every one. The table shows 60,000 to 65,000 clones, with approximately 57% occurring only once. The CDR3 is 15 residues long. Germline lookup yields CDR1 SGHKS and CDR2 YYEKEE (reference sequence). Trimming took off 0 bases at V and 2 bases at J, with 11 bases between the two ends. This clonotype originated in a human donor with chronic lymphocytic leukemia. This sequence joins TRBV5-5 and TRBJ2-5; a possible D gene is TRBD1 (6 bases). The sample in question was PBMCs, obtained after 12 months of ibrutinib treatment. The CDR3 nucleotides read TGTGCCAGCAGCTTGGCCTACAGGGAGCAAGAGACCCAGTACTTC. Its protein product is CASSLAYREQETQYF. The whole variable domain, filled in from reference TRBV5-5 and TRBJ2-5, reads DAGVTQSPTHLIKTRGQQVTLRCSPISGHKSVSWYQQVLGQGPQFIFQYYEKEERGRGNFPDRFSARQFPNYSSELNVNALLLGDSALYLCASSLAYREQETQYFGPGTRLLVL.